What follows describes a single T cell receptor beta chain. Its specificity is not known. ViraFEST used viral peptide pools to expand antigen-specific CD4+ T cells before sequencing. CD4+ T cells were isolated after less than 13 days of culture. Testing of the vaccine recipients showed negative nucleocapsid antibodies and no prior SARS-CoV-2 infection. Cultures of roughly 2 million PBMC per well contained around 10 IU/ml IL-2 plus 10 ug/ml peptides. This sample was included in a study of vaccination effects on CD4 cells after COVID-19. Notes on the study in general: Clonal contraction was marked in infection- and vaccine-induced clones late after vaccination.

Only in-frame clones appear in the TCRdb table, and some are missing; sequencing was by immunoSEQ multiplex PCR. This sample carries about 65,000 clones, 76% of them seen once, and the ten largest clones take around 2.7%. The germline V and J ends were trimmed by 4 bases and 13 bases, with 17 bases remaining between them. Germline V gene sequence: CDR1 SGHNT, CDR2 YYREEE (reference sequence). The CDR3 length is 12 residues. The chain employs TRBV5-4 and TRBJ1-2; the D gene is possibly TRBD1 (6 bases). The origin of this receptor is a human donor who received a COVID-19 vaccine. The sample in question was CD4+ T cells from PBMCs cultured with HCoV-NL63 spike peptides, obtained before COVID-19 vaccination. The CDR3 nucleotides read TGTGCCAGCAGCGCGGACAGCTCGCCCTTCACCTTC. Amino acids: CASSADSSPFTF.